Each of the 29 T cell receptor beta chains below was sequenced from the same sample in a study of spatial heterogeneity in lung cancer. Time point indicated: sample taken at primary tumor resection. In TCRdb, the 5' RACE reads were re-called with MiXCR into one record per CDR3 protein. The table records 40,000 to 45,000 distinct CDR3 sequences, 6.8% of them present only once. Source: PBMCs, taken at surgery. These TCRs come from a female donor with early-stage non-small cell lung cancer.

The rearrangement links TRBV20-1 to TRBJ1-1; D not resolved. This CDR3 has 15 residues. The germline gives CDR1 DFQATT, CDR2 SNEGSKA (reference sequence). The V end was cut by 3 bases, the J end by 4 bases, with 18 bases between. The CDR3 here is CSASPTYRGATEAFF. CDR3 in DNA: TGCAGTGCTAGCCCAACTTACAGAGGAGCCACTGAAGCTTTCTTT.

This clonotype showed up many times. The chain combines TRBV4-2 with TRBJ1-5; 8 bases agree with TRBD1. The trim removed 0 bases at V and 11 bases at J, leaving 12 bases unmatched. Per the germline V gene, CDR1 is LGHNA and CDR2 is YNFKEQ. The CDR3 length is 16 residues. The CDR3 DNA follows: TGTGCCAGCAGCCAAGAGATGGGCAGGGGGCTCCCTTCCCAGCATTTT. It is translated as CASSQEMGRGLPSQHF.

This sequence joins TRBV6-5 and TRBJ1-5, with 9 bases fitting TRBD1. The CDR3 consists of 15 residues. V lost 4 bases to trimming and J lost 4 bases; unmatched junction nucleotides: 5. The germline CDR1 and CDR2 sequences are MNHEY and SVGAGI. The chain's CDR3 is CASSLGTGINQPQHF. Written as DNA, the CDR3 is TGTGCCAGCAGTTTAGGGACAGGGATTAATCAGCCCCAGCATTTT.

The table lists this clonotype with many counts. V gene TRBV6-6 combines with J gene TRBJ2-7; no firm D call. Germline V gene sequence: CDR1 MNHNY, CDR2 SVGAGI (reference sequence). V gave up 6 bases and J gave up 8 bases, with 11 bases separating them. CDR3 length: 11 residues. Written as DNA, the CDR3 is TGTGCCAGCAGAAACGGGTTGCAGCAGTACTTC. It is translated as CASRNGLQQYF.

This clonotype showed up many times. This chain joins TRBV12-3 or TRBV12-4 and TRBJ2-1; 11 bases are a match to TRBD2. The CDR3 loop spans 14 amino acids. With V trimmed by 5 bases and J by 9 bases, 6 bases remained unmatched. The CDR3 sequence: CASSVLAGGPEQFF. CDR3 nucleotides: TGTGCCAGCAGTGTCCTAGCGGGGGGCCCTGAGCAGTTCTTC.

This clonotype occurred many times. The chain carries TRBV12-3 or TRBV12-4 and TRBJ2-2; D unresolved. There are 12 residues in the CDR3. Trimming removed 5 bases from V and 3 bases from J, with 4 bases in between. The CDR3, as DNA: TGTGCCAGCAGTCCCTACACCGGGGAGCTGTTTTTT. Translating it yields CASSPYTGELFF.

This clonotype was counted ten times or more. The chain is built from TRBV7-8 and TRBJ1-1; possibly TRBD1 for D (5 bases). The length of the CDR3 is 15 residues. Germline V gene lookup returns CDR1 SGHVS and CDR2 FQNEAQ. V lost 5 bases to trimming and J lost 1 base, with 14 bases between them. The CDR3 protein is CASSNPGTGNTEAFF. Written as DNA, the CDR3 is TGTGCCAGCAGCAACCCCGGGACGGGGAACACTGAAGCTTTCTTT. The full variable domain, with the rest looked up from reference TRBV7-8 and TRBJ1-1, is GAGVSQSPRYKVAKRGQDVALRCDPISGHVSLFWYQQALGQGPEFLTYFQNEAQLDKSGLPSDRFFAERPEGSVSTLKIQRTQQEDSAVYLCASSNPGTGNTEAFFGQGTRLTVV.

Of note for this clonotype: An end of the junction does not agree with germline; a read error may underlie this. The rearrangement joins TRBV20-1 to TRBJ2-7, with D hard to call. This CDR3 is 14 amino acids long. CDR1 and CDR2 from the germline V gene are DFQATT and SNEGSKA (reference sequence). The CDR3 is CSARESTTDYEQYF. For the CDR3, the DNA is TGCAGTGCTCGAGAAAGCACTACCGACTACGAGCAGTACTTC.

This clonotype appeared a few times. This chain connects TRBV12-3 or TRBV12-4 to TRBJ1-4; 8 nucleotides match TRBD1. Trimming removed 8 bases from V and 4 bases from J; junction bases left unmatched: 9. The CDR3 runs 15 residues. As DNA, the CDR3 is TGTGCCAGCCGCTATCAGACAGGGGTTAATGAAAAACTGTTTTTT. As protein: CASRYQTGVNEKLFF.

The gene calls are TRBV7-3 and TRBJ2-3; 9 bases agree with TRBD1. The CDR3 spans 14 residues. V lost 8 bases and J lost 5; bases outside the gene matches: 8. Germline V gene lookup returns CDR1 SGHTA and CDR2 FQGTGA. The chain's CDR3 is CASGRTGAGDTQYF. For the CDR3, the DNA is TGTGCCAGCGGCCGGACAGGGGCAGGAGATACGCAGTATTTT.

The CDR3 spells CASSYPDSGGNQPQHF. The DNA for the CDR3 is TGTGCCAGCAGTTACCCCGACAGTGGTGGTAATCAGCCCCAGCATTTT. The chain carries TRBV6-6 and TRBJ1-5; D is perhaps TRBD1 (5 bases). Germline CDR1 reads MNHNY; CDR2 reads SVGAGI (reference sequence). V was pared by 2 bases and J by 4 bases, with 15 bases between. This CDR3 comprises 16 residues.

This clonotype was seen only a few times. The rearrangement uses TRBV18 and TRBJ2-5; tentatively, D is TRBD2 (6 bases). CDR3 length equals 13 residues. Per germline, CDR1 KGHSH and CDR2 LQKENI. V was clipped by 0 bases and J by 6 bases, with 8 bases between them. CDR3 sequence: CASSPPTRKTQYF. The DNA of the CDR3 is TGTGCCAGCTCACCACCGACTAGAAAGACCCAGTACTTC.

The table lists this clonotype with a few counts. The chain combines TRBV7-2 with TRBJ2-3; no definite D call. The CDR3 covers 13 residues. The germline V gene has CDR1 SGHTA and CDR2 FQGNSA. The V gene lost 3 bases and the J gene lost 2 bases, with 6 bases spanning the gap. The CDR3 here is CASSFPITDTQYF. The DNA for the CDR3 is TGTGCCAGCAGCTTTCCCATCACAGATACGCAGTATTTT.

In its sample, this clonotype was seen many times. The chain uses TRBV10-3 and TRBJ1-5; D remains ambiguous. Per the germline V gene, CDR1 is ENHRY and CDR2 is SYGVKD. Trimming pared 2 bases from V and 6 bases from J, leaving 5 bases between. The CDR3 covers 12 residues. This CDR3 is CAISEMGQPQHF. CDR3 in DNA: TGTGCCATCAGTGAGATGGGTCAGCCCCAGCATTTT.

This clonotype was seen a few times. This chain uses TRBV7-2 with TRBJ2-3; no definite D call. V gave up 1 base and J gave up 2 bases, with 4 bases separating them. Germline lookup yields CDR1 SGHTA and CDR2 FQGNSA. The CDR3 has 13 residues. The CDR3 nucleotides are TGTGCCAGCAGCTTAGAGGTCACAGATACGCAGTATTTT. Protein product: CASSLEVTDTQYF.

This clonotype was observed a few times. The chain has TRBV6-2 or TRBV6-3 and TRBJ1-1; D is unclear. Deletions cut 6 bases from V and 0 bases from J, with 11 bases between. The germline V gene encodes CDR1 MNHEY and CDR2 SVGEGT. This CDR3 comprises 14 residues. DNA for the CDR3: TGTGCCAGCAGCCTAAAGCGGATGAACACTGAAGCTTTCTTT. Translation: CASSLKRMNTEAFF.

This rearrangement joins TRBV5-1 to TRBJ1-1, with D possibly being TRBD1 (6 bases). The CDR3 length is 11 residues. Germline-derived CDR1 and CDR2 are SGHRS and YFSETQ. V was trimmed by 4 bases and J by 7 bases, leaving 8 bases between them. The CDR3, as DNA: TGCGCCAGCAGCGAGACAGGTGAAGCTTTCTTT. Residues: CASSETGEAFF.

The chain recombines TRBV5-1 with TRBJ2-4; perhaps TRBD2 as D (6 bases). The CDR3 loop spans 16 amino acids. Per the germline V gene, CDR1 is SGHRS and CDR2 is YFSETQ. V lost 4 bases, J lost 0 bases, and 14 bases lay in between. CDR3 in amino acids: CASSLGAGRAKNIQYF. CDR3 in DNA: TGCGCCAGCAGCCTCGGGGCGGGACGAGCCAAAAACATTCAGTACTTC.

This clonotype was observed at least ten times. CDR3 region: CASSRTSNYEQYF. The CDR3 DNA sequence: TGTGCCAGCAGCCGGACTAGTAACTACGAGCAGTACTTC. This chain joins TRBV7-8 and TRBJ2-7; 7 nucleotides line up with TRBD2. Losses at the gene ends were 5 bases for V and 3 bases for J; bases not matched to a gene: 4. The CDR3 spans 13 residues. Germline V lookup: CDR1 SGHVS, CDR2 FQNEAQ.

This clonotype was counted between two and nine times. The chain joins TRBV18 to TRBJ2-7; D possibly corresponds to TRBD1 (5 bases). The CDR3 contains 13 residues. Germline V lookup: CDR1 KGHSH, CDR2 LQKENI. Between the trimmed V and J ends, which lost 4 bases and 0 bases, there was a span of 7 bases. The CDR3 here is CASSLQGSYEQYF. The CDR3 nucleotides are TGTGCCAGCTCACTGCAGGGCTCCTACGAGCAGTACTTC.

The CDR3 region is CASSVVGELGYTF. In DNA form, the CDR3 reads TGTGCCAGCAGCGTAGTGGGGGAACTCGGTTACACCTTC. The V and J genes are TRBV9 and TRBJ1-2, with D perhaps matching TRBD1 (5 bases). V gave up 0 bases and J gave up 11 bases, with 14 bases separating them. Germline V gene data show CDR1 as SGDLS and CDR2 as YYNGEE. CDR3 length: 13 residues.

This sequence joins TRBV21-1 and TRBJ2-1; the table's D call, TRBD1, was not checked against the DNA. TRBV21-1 is a documented pseudogene. This CDR3 is built from 19 residues. The CDR3 DNA is TGTGCCAGCAGCAAATTTAGGGGACGCACACCACCGCCAAACAATGAGCAGTTCTTC. It translates to CASSKFRGRTPPPNNEQFF.

Many counts were recorded for this clonotype. The chain combines TRBV3-1 with TRBJ1-3, with 7 nucleotides matching TRBD1. Germline assignment: CDR1 LGHDT and CDR2 YNNKEL (reference sequence). V was clipped by 4 bases and J by 0 bases; unmatched bases: 3. There are 15 residues in the CDR3. The CDR3 DNA is TGTGCCAGCAGCCTGGGACAGAGCTCTGGAAACACCATATATTTT. Amino acids: CASSLGQSSGNTIYF.

This clonotype has a count of ten or more. The chain couples TRBV25-1 to TRBJ2-7, with D perhaps TRBD1 (5 bases). CDR3 length equals 15 residues. The V gene's germline CDR1 is MGHDK and CDR2 SYGVNS. V was cut by 1 base and J by 2 bases, with 12 bases left in between. Here the CDR3 reads CASSESQGGAYEQYF. DNA for the CDR3: TGTGCCAGCAGTGAATCCCAGGGCGGAGCCTACGAGCAGTACTTC.

This clonotype was counted between two and nine times. The rearrangement joins TRBV2 to TRBJ1-2; D not resolved. This CDR3 is built from 14 residues. V lost 5 bases to trimming and J lost 2 bases, with 12 bases between them. Per germline, CDR1 SNHLY and CDR2 FYNNEI. The CDR3 reads CASSRIPGNYGYTF. Written as DNA, the CDR3 is TGTGCCAGCAGTCGCATCCCGGGGAACTATGGCTACACCTTC.

This clonotype was observed once. V is TRBV7-9 and J is TRBJ2-5; 8 bases line up with TRBD2. The junction had 2 bases not matched to a gene; V was cut back by 2 bases and J by 0 bases. Germline CDR1 and CDR2: SEHNR and FQNEAQ (reference sequence). CDR3 length equals 15 residues. The CDR3 bases are TGTGCCAGCAGCTTAAGTAGCGGGAACCAAGAGACCCAGTACTTC. Amino acid sequence: CASSLSSGNQETQYF. Supplemented by reference TRBV7-9 and TRBJ2-5, the full variable domain reads DTGVSQNPRHKITKRGQNVTFRCDPISEHNRLYWYRQTLGQGPEFLTYFQNEAQLEKSRLLSDRFSAERPKGSFSTLEIQRTEQGDSAMYLCASSLSSGNQETQYFGPGTRLLVL.

The CDR3 DNA is TGCAGTGCTAGAAAGGCTAGCGGTAGCACAGATACGCAGTATTTT. This sequence encodes CSARKASGSTDTQYF. The chain carries TRBV20-1 and TRBJ2-3; 7 bases agree with TRBD2. The CDR3 contains 15 residues. The germline V gene has CDR1 DFQATT and CDR2 SNEGSKA (reference sequence). V shed 2 bases and J 0 bases; nucleotides not matched to a gene: 5.

This clonotype was detected ten times or more. CDR3: CASTLSGGAGEQFF. The CDR3, as DNA: TGTGCCAGCACCCTTAGCGGGGGGGCCGGTGAGCAGTTCTTC. The gene calls are TRBV6-2 or TRBV6-3 and TRBJ2-1; 11 positions match TRBD2. This CDR3 comprises 14 residues. The trim removed 7 bases at V and 9 bases at J, leaving 8 bases unmatched. Germline-derived CDR1 and CDR2 are MNHEY and SVGEGT.

At least ten counts were recorded for this clonotype. The CDR3 is CASSREGAGNSPLHF. CDR3 DNA sequence: TGCGCCAGCAGCCGAGAGGGGGCTGGTAATTCACCCCTCCACTTT. This chain connects TRBV5-1 to TRBJ1-6; TRBD1 matches at 7 bases. CDR3 length: 15 amino acids. The ends lost 4 bases at V and 6 bases at J; junction bases unmatched: 7. Per germline, CDR1 SGHRS and CDR2 YFSETQ.